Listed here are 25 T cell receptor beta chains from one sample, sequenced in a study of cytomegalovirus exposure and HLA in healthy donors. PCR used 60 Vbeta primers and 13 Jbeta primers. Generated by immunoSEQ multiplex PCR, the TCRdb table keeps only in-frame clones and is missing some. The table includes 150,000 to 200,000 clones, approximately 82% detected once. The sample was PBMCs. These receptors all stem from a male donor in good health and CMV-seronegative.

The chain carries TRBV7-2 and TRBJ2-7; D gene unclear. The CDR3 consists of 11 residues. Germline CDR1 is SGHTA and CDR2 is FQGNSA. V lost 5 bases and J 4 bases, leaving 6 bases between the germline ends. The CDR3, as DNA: TGTGCCAGCAGCGCGGTATACGAGCAGTACTTC. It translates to CASSAVYEQYF.

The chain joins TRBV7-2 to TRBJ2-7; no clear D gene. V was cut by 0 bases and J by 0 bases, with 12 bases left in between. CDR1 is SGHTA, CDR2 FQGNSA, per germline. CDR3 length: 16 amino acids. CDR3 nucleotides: TGTGCCAGCAGCTTAGCTCTCGGTGCGGCCTCCTACGAGCAGTACTTC. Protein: CASSLALGAASYEQYF.

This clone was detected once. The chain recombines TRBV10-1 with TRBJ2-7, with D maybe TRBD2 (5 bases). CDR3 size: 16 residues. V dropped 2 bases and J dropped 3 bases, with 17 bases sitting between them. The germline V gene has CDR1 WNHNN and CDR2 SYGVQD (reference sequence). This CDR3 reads CASSERHREPIYEQYF. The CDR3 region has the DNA TGCGCCAGCAGTGAGCGACACCGGGAACCGATCTACGAGCAGTACTTC.

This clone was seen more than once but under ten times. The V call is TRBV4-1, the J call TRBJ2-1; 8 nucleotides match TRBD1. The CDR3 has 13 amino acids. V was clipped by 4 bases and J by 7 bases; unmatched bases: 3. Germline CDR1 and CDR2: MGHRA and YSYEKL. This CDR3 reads CASSPTGANEQFF. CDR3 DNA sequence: TGCGCCAGCAGCCCGACAGGGGCTAATGAGCAGTTCTTC.

The CDR3 DNA follows: TGTGCTAGTGAACCCAGGGACACGTCCTACGAGCAGTACTTC. It encodes CASEPRDTSYEQYF. This sequence joins TRBV12-5 and TRBJ2-7, with a tentative D call TRBD1 (6 bases). Deletions cut 7 bases from V and 1 base from J, with 14 bases between. CDR3 length: 14 residues. The germline V gene encodes CDR1 LGHNT and CDR2 FRNRAP.

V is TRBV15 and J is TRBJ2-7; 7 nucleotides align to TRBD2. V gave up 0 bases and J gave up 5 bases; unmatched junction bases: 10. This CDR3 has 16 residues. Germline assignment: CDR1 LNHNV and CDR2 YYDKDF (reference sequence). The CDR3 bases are TGTGCCACCAGCAGAGATGGGAGGGTGATGTCGAACGAGCAGTACTTC. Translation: CATSRDGRVMSNEQYF.

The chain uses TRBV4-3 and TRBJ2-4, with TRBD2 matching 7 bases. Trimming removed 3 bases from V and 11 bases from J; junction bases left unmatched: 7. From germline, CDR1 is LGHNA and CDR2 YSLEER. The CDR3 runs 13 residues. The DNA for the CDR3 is TGCGCCAGCAGCCACGGCGGGAGCGGGGTTCAGTACTTC. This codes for CASSHGGSGVQYF.

DNA for the CDR3: TGTGCCAGCAGCTTAGACACTGTGGATGAGCAGTTCTTC. Translation: CASSLDTVDEQFF. The chain has TRBV11-2 and TRBJ2-1; D not certain. Germline values: CDR1 SGHAT, CDR2 FQNNGV. There are 13 residues in the CDR3. Trimming left V 0 bases short and J 8 bases short, with 8 bases between.

The CDR3 protein is CASSKRGRGADSYEQYF. The CDR3 DNA is TGTGCCAGCAGTAAGAGGGGGAGGGGGGCTGACTCCTACGAGCAGTACTTC. The J gene is TRBJ2-7, the V gene TRBV28; perhaps TRBD2 as D (7 bases). V lost 5 bases and J 0 bases, leaving 20 bases between the germline ends. The CDR3 has 17 residues. CDR1 and CDR2 (germline): MDHEN, SYDVKM. The full variable domain, with the rest looked up from reference TRBV28 and TRBJ2-7, is DVKVTQSSRYLVKRTGEKVFLECVQDMDHENMFWYRQDPGLGLRLIYFSYDVKMKEKGDIPEGYSVSREKKERFSLILESASTNQTSMYLCASSKRGRGADSYEQYFGPGTRLTVT.

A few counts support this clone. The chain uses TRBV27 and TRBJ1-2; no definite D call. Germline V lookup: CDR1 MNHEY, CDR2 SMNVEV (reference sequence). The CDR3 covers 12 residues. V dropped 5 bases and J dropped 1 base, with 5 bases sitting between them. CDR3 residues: CASSRSNYGYTF. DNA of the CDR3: TGTGCCAGCAGTCGGAGTAACTATGGCTACACCTTC.

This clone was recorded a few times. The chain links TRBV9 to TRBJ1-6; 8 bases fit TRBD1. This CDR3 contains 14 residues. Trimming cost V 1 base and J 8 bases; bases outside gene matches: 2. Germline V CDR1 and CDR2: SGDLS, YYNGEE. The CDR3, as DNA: TGTGCCAGCAGCGTAACAGGGGGGGATTCACCCCTCCACTTT. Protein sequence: CASSVTGGDSPLHF.

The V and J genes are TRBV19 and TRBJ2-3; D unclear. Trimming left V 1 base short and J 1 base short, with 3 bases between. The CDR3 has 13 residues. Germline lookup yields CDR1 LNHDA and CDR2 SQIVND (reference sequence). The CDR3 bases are TGTGCCAGTAGTATAGGAGGCACAGATACGCAGTATTTT. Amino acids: CASSIGGTDTQYF.

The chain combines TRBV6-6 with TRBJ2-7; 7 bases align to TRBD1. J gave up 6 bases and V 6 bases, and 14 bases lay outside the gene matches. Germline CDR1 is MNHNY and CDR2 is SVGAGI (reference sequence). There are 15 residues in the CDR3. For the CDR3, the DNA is TGTGCCAGCAGACCCTCTACAGGGGAACTCGCCGAGCAGTACTTC. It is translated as CASRPSTGELAEQYF.

DNA of the CDR3: TGTGCCAGCAGCCAAGACAGGGGTCCCGGGGAGCTGTTTTTT. As protein: CASSQDRGPGELFF. V and J are TRBV4-2 and TRBJ2-2, with a possible D match to TRBD1 (6 bases). The CDR3 covers 14 residues. CDR1 and CDR2 (germline): LGHNA, YNFKEQ. V gave up 0 bases and J gave up 6 bases, with 8 bases separating them.

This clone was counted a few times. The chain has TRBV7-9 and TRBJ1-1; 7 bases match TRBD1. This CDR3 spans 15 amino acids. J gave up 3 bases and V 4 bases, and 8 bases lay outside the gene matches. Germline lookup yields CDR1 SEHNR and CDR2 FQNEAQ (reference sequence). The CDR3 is CASSSLTGLYTEAFF. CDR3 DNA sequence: TGTGCCAGCAGCTCGTTGACAGGGCTATACACTGAAGCTTTCTTT.

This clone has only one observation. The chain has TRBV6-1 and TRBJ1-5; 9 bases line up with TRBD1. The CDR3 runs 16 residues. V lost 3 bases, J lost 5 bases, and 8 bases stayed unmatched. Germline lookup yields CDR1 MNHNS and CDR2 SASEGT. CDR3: CASSDGGTGSHQPQHF. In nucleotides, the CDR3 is TGTGCCAGCAGTGACGGGGGGACAGGGAGCCATCAGCCCCAGCATTTT.

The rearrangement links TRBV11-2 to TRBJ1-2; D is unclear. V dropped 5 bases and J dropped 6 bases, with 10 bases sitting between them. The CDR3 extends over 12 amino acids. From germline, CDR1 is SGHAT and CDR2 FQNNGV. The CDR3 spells CASSTRRDGYTF. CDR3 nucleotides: TGTGCCAGCAGCACGAGGAGGGATGGCTACACCTTC.

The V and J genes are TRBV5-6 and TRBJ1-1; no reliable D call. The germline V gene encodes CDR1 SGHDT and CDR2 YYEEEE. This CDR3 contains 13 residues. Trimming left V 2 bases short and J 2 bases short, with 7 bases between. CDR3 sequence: CASSLVRNTEAFF. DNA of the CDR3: TGTGCCAGCAGCTTAGTCAGAAACACTGAAGCTTTCTTT.

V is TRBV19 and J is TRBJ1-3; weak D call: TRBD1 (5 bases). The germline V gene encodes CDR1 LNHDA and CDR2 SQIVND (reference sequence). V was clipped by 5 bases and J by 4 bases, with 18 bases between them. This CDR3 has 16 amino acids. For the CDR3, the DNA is TGTGCCAGTAGTCCCGGCCGCGGGGGAGCCGGAAACACCATATATTTT. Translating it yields CASSPGRGGAGNTIYF.

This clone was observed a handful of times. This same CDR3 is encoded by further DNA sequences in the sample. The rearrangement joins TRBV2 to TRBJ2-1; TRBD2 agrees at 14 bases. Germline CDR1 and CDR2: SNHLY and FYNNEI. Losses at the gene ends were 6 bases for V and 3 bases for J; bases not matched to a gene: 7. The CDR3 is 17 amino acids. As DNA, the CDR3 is TGTGCCAGCAGCTATTCGGGACTAGCGGGAGTCTACAATGAGCAGTTCTTC. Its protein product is CASSYSGLAGVYNEQFF. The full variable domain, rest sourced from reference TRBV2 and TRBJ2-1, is EPEVTQTPSHQVTQMGQEVILRCVPISNHLYFYWYRQILGQKVEFLVSFYNNEISEKSEIFDDQFSVERPDGSNFTLKIRSTKLEDSAMYFCASSYSGLAGVYNEQFFGPGTRLTVL.

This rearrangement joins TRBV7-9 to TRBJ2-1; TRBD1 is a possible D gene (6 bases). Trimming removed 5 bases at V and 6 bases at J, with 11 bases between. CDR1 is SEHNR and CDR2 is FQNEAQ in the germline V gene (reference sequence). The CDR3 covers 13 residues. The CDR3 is CASSRTGSNEQFF. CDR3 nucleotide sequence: TGTGCCAGCAGCCGAACAGGGTCCAATGAGCAGTTCTTC.

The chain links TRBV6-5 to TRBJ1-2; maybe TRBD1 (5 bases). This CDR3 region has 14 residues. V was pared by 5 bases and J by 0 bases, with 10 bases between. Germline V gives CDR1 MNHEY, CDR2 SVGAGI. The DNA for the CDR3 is TGTGCCAGCAGTGAACAGACAGCTAACTATGGCTACACCTTC. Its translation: CASSEQTANYGYTF.

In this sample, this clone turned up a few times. The DNA for the CDR3 is TGTGCCAGCTTCTCGACAGGGAGTGAGCAGTTCTTC. Its protein is CASFSTGSEQFF. The genes are TRBV28 and TRBJ2-1, with 7 bases matching TRBD1. The CDR3 covers 12 residues. In germline, CDR1 is MDHEN, CDR2 SYDVKM. V lost 8 bases, J lost 9 bases, and 7 bases stayed unmatched.

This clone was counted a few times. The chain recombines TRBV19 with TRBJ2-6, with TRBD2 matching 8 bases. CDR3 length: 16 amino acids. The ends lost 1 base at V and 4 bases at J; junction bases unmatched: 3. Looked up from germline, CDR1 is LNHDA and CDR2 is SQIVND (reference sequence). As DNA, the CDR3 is TGTGCCAGTAGTATAGCGGGGGGGTCCGGGGCCAACGTCCTGACTTTC. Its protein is CASSIAGGSGANVLTF. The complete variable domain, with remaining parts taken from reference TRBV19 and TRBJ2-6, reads DGGITQSPKYLFRKEGQNVTLSCEQNLNHDAMYWYRQDPGQGLRLIYYSQIVNDFQKGDIAEGYSVSREKKESFPLTVTSAQKNPTAFYLCASSIAGGSGANVLTFGAGSRLTVL.

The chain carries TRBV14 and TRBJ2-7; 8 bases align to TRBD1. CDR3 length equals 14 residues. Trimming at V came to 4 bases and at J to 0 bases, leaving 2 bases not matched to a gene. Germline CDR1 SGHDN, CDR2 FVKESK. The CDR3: CASSPGQGSYEQYF. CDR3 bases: TGTGCCAGCAGCCCCGGACAGGGCTCCTACGAGCAGTACTTC.